This T cell receptor (beta chain) was sequenced for a study of relationships among human T cell subsets (dated by TCRdb to about 2010). As for the study more broadly: The study sequenced eight distinct T cell populations from blood: pan T, CD8 cytotoxic, regulatory, Th1, Th2, naive plus transitional, activated and memory cells. What the work shows at the level of the full study, not this receptor alone: The seven subsets showed no statistically significant differences in V, D and J usage, CDR3 length, or N-nucleotide additions. T cell counts went unrecorded for a couple of pan T samples, which were processed alongside pan B cells. A CD4+CD8+ double-positive population could not be excluded by the bead-based sorting. While more than 60% of CD8+ cytotoxic sequences came from clones with more than 100 reads, the regulatory and Th2 subsets had few clones of that kind. Substantial sharing of CDR3s among Th1, Th2 and regulatory T cells was interpreted as suggestive of stochastic cell fate choices.

The CDR3 measures 15 amino acids from cysteine to phenylalanine. The entry retains the CDR3 DNA only, 45 bases that are in frame from base 1. V is shortened by 3 bases, J by 6 bases, and the region joining them spans 14 bases. In the germline V gene (reference sequence), CDR1 corresponds to MNHEY and CDR2 to SMNVEV. To prepare the library, multiplex PCR was applied. Sequencer: 454 GS FLX. Semiquantitative ARM-PCR was used to amplify the TCR alpha and beta CDR3 regions from mRNA. In ARM-PCR, tagged nested gene-specific primers were used first, and communal superprimers then performed exponential amplification. Exonuclease was used to remove the nested primers before the first-round PCR products went through the second amplification round. The amplicons were sequenced on the 454 platform, a system that can rapidly sequence millions of DNA fragments without cloning bias. A read mappable to both V and J germline segments was defined as an effective read. The original pipeline was this. Reads were assigned to germline V, D and J segments with IRmap, which uses pyromap, a Smith-Waterman modification adapted to 454 sequencing errors. D-beta assignments were filtered using cutoffs set at the 99th percentile of alignment scores from simulated random sequences. CDR3 was defined as the amino acids lying between the conserved V-segment Y[YFLI]C motif and the J-segment [FW]GXGT motif. A compound Poisson process model, previously applied to large-scale EST data, was used to estimate repertoire diversity. A cross-contamination detection procedure was applied to argue against sample contamination as the source of shared CDR3s. Using fastp trimming at Q25 and MiXCR clonotype assembly, TCRdb reanalyzed the public sequencing data and kept in-frame beta chains. Each entry is one CDR3 protein sequence, shown with its most common DNA and genes. Clone size and V and J calls follow TCRdb, not the original study. The sample table holds roughly 15,000 distinct CDR3 sequences, of which about three fifths were seen once. The ten largest clones add up to under 40% of the sample.

Points on this clonotype: The antigen this receptor binds is unknown. No clone much larger than this one lies a single base away; base qualities are absent.

Miltenyi superparamagnetic beads coated with subset-specific monoclonal antibodies were used for isolation of the T cell subsets. Every T cell population came from peripheral blood. Ficoll separation of whole blood yielded mononuclear cells, and anti-CD14 microbeads were then used to deplete the monocytes. The isolated cell populations were resuspended in RNAprotect reagent immediately. The pan T sample comprised CD3+ T cells in general. The material sequenced was total T cells sorted from blood. Explained via the paper, the cell subset or site label denotes: CD3+ T cells in general. In this chain, TRBV27 is recombined with TRBJ2-2; the D call is tentative, TRBD1 or TRBD2, as each matches 6 bases. This clonotype originated in a man between 35 and 55 years old in good health. The DNA sequence reads TGTGCCAGCAGTTTCTGGGGGGCTGGGGCCGGGGAGCTGTTTTTT. The encoded protein is CASSFWGAGAGELFF.